Listed below are T cell receptor beta chains from one sample, sequenced in a study of blood T cell repertoires in COVID-19. TCRdb's copy holds only in-frame clones and misses some; the assay was immunoSEQ multiplex PCR. There are about 480,000 clones in the sample; around 89% occur only once, and approximately 4.3% lies in the top ten. Sequenced material: peripheral blood. The source of these receptors is a woman aged 25 to 39 with acute or convalescent COVID-19. The CDR3 runs from the conserved cysteine through the conserved F or W. The D gene is left open where the match is weak. The listing skips clone size in some rows; elsewhere it reads once, few, many or a size class.

d_call | j_call | clone_size | v_call | cdr3_aa | cdr3_nt
TRBD1 | TRBJ1-5 | NA | TRBV10-2 | CASSGQGVLQPQHF | TGCGCCAGCAGTGGGCAGGGGGTTCTTCAGCCCCAGCATTTT
TRBD2 | TRBJ2-7 | NA | TRBV6-6 | CASSRLAGHYEQYF | TGTGCCAGCAGTCGACTAGCGGGCCACTACGAGCAGTACTTC
NA | TRBJ2-3 | NA | TRBV6-4 | CASSATGKPATDTQYF | TGTGCCAGCAGCGCTACGGGAAAACCGGCCACAGATACGCAGTATTTT
NA | TRBJ2-5 | NA | TRBV18 | CASSPLLSGLRQETQYF | TGTGCCAGCTCACCACTACTCTCGGGGTTGAGGCAAGAGACCCAGTACTTC
NA | TRBJ2-6 | NA | TRBV6-4 | CASSPGYSGANVLTF | TGTGCCAGCAGTCCAGGATACTCTGGGGCCAACGTCCTGACTTTC
TRBD2 | TRBJ2-1 | NA | TRBV6-1 | CASSGGLAGGSENSYNEQFF | TGTGCCAGCAGTGGTGGACTAGCGGGGGGATCAGAAAACTCCTACAATGAGCAGTTCTTC
TRBD2 | TRBJ2-7 | NA | TRBV6-5 | CASSYTLAGVGYEQYF | TGTGCCAGCAGTTACACACTAGCGGGGGTTGGCTACGAGCAGTACTTC
TRBD2 | TRBJ2-1 | NA | TRBV30 | CAWSPGWIAGVNEQFF | TGTGCCTGGAGCCCGGGGTGGATAGCGGGGGTCAATGAGCAGTTCTTC
NA | TRBJ2-7 | NA | TRBV7-8 | CASSLGSLFSGATEQYF | TGTGCCAGCAGCTTAGGTTCTTTGTTCTCAGGGGCGACCGAGCAGTACTTC
NA | TRBJ1-5 | NA | TRBV12-5 | CASGLSWGGNQPQHF | TGTGCTAGTGGTTTGTCTTGGGGGGGCAATCAGCCCCAGCATTTT
NA | TRBJ1-2 | NA | TRBV5-1 | CASSFQGDSYGYTF | TGCGCCAGCAGCTTTCAGGGCGACTCCTATGGCTACACCTTC
NA | TRBJ2-3 | NA | TRBV3-1/TRBV3-2 | CASSQLADTQYF | TGTGCCAGCAGCCAACTAGCAGATACGCAGTATTTT
NA | TRBJ1-3 | NA | TRBV18 | CASSPTSSGNTIYF | TGTGCCAGCTCACCAACGAGCTCTGGAAACACCATATATTTT
TRBD1 | TRBJ1-2 | NA | TRBV30 | CAKRDSLYGYTF | TGTGCCAAGAGGGACAGTCTCTATGGCTACACCTTC
NA | TRBJ2-5 | NA | TRBV7-2 | CASSPGYRETQYF | TGTGCCAGCAGCCCGGGATATCGAGAGACCCAGTACTTC
NA | TRBJ1-4 | NA | TRBV5-1 | CASSLVGVANEKLFF | TGCGCCAGCAGCTTGGTAGGGGTTGCTAATGAAAAACTGTTTTTT
NA | TRBJ2-1 | NA | TRBV3-1/TRBV3-2 | CASSGEETGNSEQFF | TGTGCCAGCAGCGGTGAGGAAACAGGGAATAGTGAGCAGTTCTTC
NA | TRBJ2-1 | NA | TRBV6-5 | CASSSEEAPRWEQFF | TGTGCCAGCAGTTCTGAGGAGGCGCCCCGGTGGGAGCAGTTCTTC
NA | TRBJ2-7 | NA | TRBV18 | CASSPYQGGEQYF | TGTGCCAGCTCACCTTACCAGGGGGGCGAGCAGTACTTC
TRBD1 | TRBJ2-7 | NA | TRBV19 | CASLPGGQAYEQYF | TGTGCCAGTCTCCCCGGGGGACAGGCCTACGAGCAGTACTTC
TRBD1 | TRBJ1-5 | NA | TRBV10-3 | CASGTENQPQHF | TGTGCCTCCGGGACAGAGAATCAGCCCCAGCATTTT
TRBD1 | TRBJ1-6 | NA | TRBV18 | CASSPQQGDGSPLHF | TGTGCCAGCTCACCTCAACAGGGGGATGGTTCACCCCTCCACTTT
NA | TRBJ1-5 | NA | TRBV18 | CASSPSPRQPQHF | TGTGCCAGCTCACCATCACCGAGGCAGCCCCAGCATTTT
NA | TRBJ1-5 | NA | TRBV2 | CASSVQGSQPQHF | TGTGCCAGCAGTGTTCAGGGTAGCCAGCCCCAGCATTTT
NA | TRBJ1-5 | NA | TRBV7-8 | CASSFLPGSDQPQHF | TGTGCCAGCAGCTTTTTACCAGGGTCTGATCAGCCCCAGCATTTT
NA | TRBJ2-3 | NA | TRBV7-9 | CASSLAVGGLTDTQYF | TGTGCCAGCAGCTTAGCGGTGGGGGGACTCACAGATACGCAGTATTTT
NA | TRBJ1-1 | once | TRBV25-1 | CASRLGNTEAFF | TGTGCCAGCAGGCTAGGGAACACTGAAGCTTTCTTT
TRBD1 | TRBJ1-5 | few | TRBV11-2 | CASSLGQGLSNQPQHF | TGTGCCAGCAGCTTGGGACAGGGATTGAGCAATCAGCCCCAGCATTTT
NA | TRBJ1-2 | NA | TRBV3-1/TRBV3-2 | CASSQGLVRNGGYTF | TGTGCCAGCAGCCAAGGCCTGGTCCGAAACGGTGGCTACACCTTC
NA | TRBJ1-6 | NA | TRBV7-2 | CASSLGGPPGGSPLHF | TGTGCCAGCAGCTTAGGTGGGCCCCCCGGTGGGTCACCCCTCCACTTT
NA | TRBJ1-3 | NA | TRBV7-2 | CASGRNSGNTIYF | TGTGCCAGCGGCAGGAACTCTGGAAACACCATATATTTT
NA | TRBJ2-5 | NA | TRBV4-1 | CASSPRDSGPETQYF | TGCGCCAGCAGCCCTCGGGACTCCGGGCCGGAGACCCAGTACTTC
TRBD1 | TRBJ2-7 | NA | TRBV7-8 | CASSLEGTGSDTYEQYF | TGTGCCAGCAGCTTAGAGGGGACAGGGTCCGACACCTACGAGCAGTACTTC
TRBD2 | TRBJ2-5 | NA | TRBV6-5 | CASSTRLAGGETQYF | TGTGCCAGCAGTACCCGACTAGCGGGGGGAGAGACCCAGTACTTC
NA | TRBJ2-3 | NA | TRBV9 | CASSVGLSSTDTQYF | TGTGCCAGCAGCGTAGGGCTCTCTAGCACAGATACGCAGTATTTT
NA | TRBJ1-4 | NA | TRBV5-8 | CASSLAQGISSTNEKLFF | TGTGCCAGCAGCTTGGCTCAGGGGATCTCCTCAACTAATGAAAAACTGTTTTTT
TRBD1 | TRBJ2-7 | NA | TRBV6-6 | CASSYPTGTPDEQYF | TGTGCCAGCAGTTACCCGACAGGGACCCCCGACGAGCAGTACTTC
TRBD2 | TRBJ2-5 | NA | TRBV5-4 | CASSFTGGLRGETQYF | TGTGCCAGCAGCTTCACGGGGGGGTTGAGGGGAGAGACCCAGTACTTC
TRBD2 | TRBJ2-1 | NA | TRBV5-1 | CASSLGGGGYNEQFF | TGCGCCAGCAGCTTAGGCGGGGGTGGCTACAATGAGCAGTTCTTC
TRBD1 | TRBJ1-2 | NA | TRBV4-1 | CASRYSGQGYGYTF | TGCGCCAGCAGGTACTCAGGACAGGGCTATGGCTACACCTTC
TRBD2 | TRBJ2-5 | NA | TRBV15 | CATSFGGELQETQYF | TGTGCCACCAGCTTCGGGGGGGAACTCCAAGAGACCCAGTACTTC
NA | TRBJ2-3 | NA | TRBV7-9 | CASSSGGSTDTQYF | TGTGCCAGCAGCAGTGGAGGGAGCACAGATACGCAGTATTTT
TRBD2 | TRBJ2-5 | NA | TRBV5-1 | CASSLDRGGETQYF | TGCGCCAGCAGCTTGGACCGGGGGGGGGAGACCCAGTACTTC
TRBD1 | TRBJ2-7 | NA | TRBV5-1 | CASSPGDSLGEQYF | TGCGCCAGCAGCCCCGGGGACAGTTTGGGCGAGCAGTACTTC
NA | TRBJ2-1 | NA | TRBV4-1 | CASSQGASAEQFF | TGCGCCAGCAGCCAAGGAGCTTCCGCTGAGCAGTTCTTC
NA | TRBJ2-5 | NA | TRBV11-2 | CASSFRLTETQYF | TGTGCCAGCAGCTTCCGACTGACGGAGACCCAGTACTTC
TRBD1 | TRBJ1-2 | NA | TRBV6-5 | CASSYSSGGGFYGYTF | TGTGCCAGCAGTTACTCGTCAGGGGGAGGCTTCTATGGCTACACCTTC
NA | TRBJ2-2 | NA | TRBV5-1 | CASSQQGSNTGELFF | TGCGCCAGCAGCCAACAGGGTTCAAACACCGGGGAGCTGTTTTTT
NA | TRBJ1-5 | NA | TRBV27 | CASRKQGAPTHF | TGTGCCAGCAGAAAACAGGGTGCCCCGACGCATTTT
TRBD1 | TRBJ1-2 | NA | TRBV19 | CASRWGTGDGYTF | TGTGCCAGCAGATGGGGGACAGGGGACGGCTACACCTTC